These 5 T cell receptor beta chains originate from one sample sequenced in a study of OX40 agonist ivuxolimab in advanced cancers. Sequencing used immunoSEQ multiplex PCR; TCRdb keeps in-frame clones, though not all of them. The table shows about 34,000 clones, with roughly four fifths occurring only once. The sample in question was CD4+ or CD8+ T cells sorted from blood, obtained in a trial of the OX40 agonist ivuxolimab. Every receptor here comes from an adult with an advanced solid tumor such as melanoma, head and neck, liver or kidney cancer.

The chain links TRBV18 to TRBJ2-2; D ambiguous. CDR1 KGHSH and CDR2 LQKENI come from the germline V gene. Trimming cost V 5 bases and J 0 bases, with 10 bases left between them. The CDR3 contains 15 residues. The CDR3 coding sequence is TGTGCCAGCTCAATGGGGTTCGCGAACACCGGGGAGCTGTTTTTT. The encoded protein is CASSMGFANTGELFF.

This clone was seen only a few times. V and J are TRBV18 and TRBJ2-1, with 9 nucleotides matching TRBD2. The V segment lost 4 bases and the J segment 0 bases; nucleotides outside the gene matches: 7. The CDR3 covers 17 residues. CDR1 and CDR2 from the germline V gene are KGHSH and LQKENI. CDR3 coding DNA: TGTGCCAGCTCACTCGCCAGCGGGGGGATCTCCTACAATGAGCAGTTCTTC. Translating it yields CASSLASGGISYNEQFF.

This rearrangement joins TRBV7-8 to TRBJ1-6, with a weak D call TRBD1 (6 bases). The CDR3 runs 13 residues. Between the trimmed V and J ends, which lost 2 bases and 8 bases, there was a span of 7 bases. The germline CDR1 and CDR2 sequences are SGHVS and FQNEAQ. Written as DNA, the CDR3 is TGTGCCAGCAGCTTAAGGGGGGATTCACCCCTCCACTTT. It codes for CASSLRGDSPLHF.

The V gene is TRBV28, the J gene TRBJ2-6, with 7 bases aligning to TRBD1. V lost 3 bases and J lost 4; bases outside the gene matches: 6. This CDR3 is built from 16 residues. The V gene's germline CDR1 is MDHEN and CDR2 SYDVKM. CDR3 region: CASSLGEGAGANVLTF. CDR3 sequence (DNA): TGTGCCAGCAGTTTGGGCGAGGGGGCCGGGGCCAACGTCCTGACTTTC.

This clone came up a few times. V gene TRBV4-1 combines with J gene TRBJ2-7; TRBD2 matches at 9 bases. CDR1 is MGHRA and CDR2 is YSYEKL in the germline V gene. The V gene end was trimmed by 4 bases and the J gene end by 2 bases; junction bases not matched to a gene: 6. This CDR3 has 15 amino acids. In nucleotides, the CDR3 is TGCGCCAGCAGCCCCCTTAGCGGGAGCGCCTACGAGCAGTACTTC. Protein product: CASSPLSGSAYEQYF.